Described below is a single T cell receptor beta chain sequence and its context. This sample stems from a study of blood T cell repertoires in COVID-19. Study context: Acute-phase and convalescent COVID-19 samples originated in the United States, Italy and Spain. T cells, B-cell-depleted T cells, or PBMCs supplied cDNA or gDNA.

In the study's own analysis: The authors estimated nucleated cell counts from reference gene primer amplification. Repertoires were generated with immunoSEQ multiplex PCR, while TCRdb's copy carries only in-frame clones and drops some. That table furnishes V, J and clone size, whereas the DNA furnished D and trimming. The data contain around 120,000 clones, around 76% of them singletons. The germline V gene has CDR1 MGHDK and CDR2 SYGVNS. The CDR3 length is 12 residues. J was trimmed by 7 bases and V by 2 bases; bases with no gene match: 1. The receptor was derived from a man between 65 and 80 years old with acute or convalescent COVID-19. The sample comprised peripheral blood. The chain links TRBV25-1 to TRBJ1-2; 7 nucleotides line up with TRBD1. This CDR3 is CASSEDRVGYTF. CDR3 bases: TGTGCCAGCAGTGAAGACAGGGTTGGCTACACCTTC.